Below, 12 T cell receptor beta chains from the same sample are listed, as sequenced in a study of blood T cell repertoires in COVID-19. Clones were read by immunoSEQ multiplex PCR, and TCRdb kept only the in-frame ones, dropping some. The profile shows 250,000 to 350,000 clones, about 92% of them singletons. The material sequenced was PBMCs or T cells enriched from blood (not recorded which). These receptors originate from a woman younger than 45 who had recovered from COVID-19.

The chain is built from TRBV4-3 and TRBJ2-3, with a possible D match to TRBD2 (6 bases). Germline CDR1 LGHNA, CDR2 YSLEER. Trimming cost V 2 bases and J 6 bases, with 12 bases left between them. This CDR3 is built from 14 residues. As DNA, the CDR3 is TGCGCCAGCAGCCAAAACGGGGGTGGGGATACGCAGTATTTT. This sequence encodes CASSQNGGGDTQYF.

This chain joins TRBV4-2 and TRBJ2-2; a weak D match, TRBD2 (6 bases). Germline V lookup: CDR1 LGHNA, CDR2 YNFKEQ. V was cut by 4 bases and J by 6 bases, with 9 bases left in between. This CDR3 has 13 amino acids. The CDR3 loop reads CASSRRDAGELFF. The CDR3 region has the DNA TGTGCCAGCAGCCGGCGGGATGCCGGGGAGCTGTTTTTT.

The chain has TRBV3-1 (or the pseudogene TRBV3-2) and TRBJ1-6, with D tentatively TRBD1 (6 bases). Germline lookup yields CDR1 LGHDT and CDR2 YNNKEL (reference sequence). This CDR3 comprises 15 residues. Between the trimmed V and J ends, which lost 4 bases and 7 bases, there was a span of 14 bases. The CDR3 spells CASSLQGKGNSPLHF. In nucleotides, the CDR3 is TGTGCCAGCAGCCTACAGGGAAAGGGAAATTCACCCCTCCACTTT.

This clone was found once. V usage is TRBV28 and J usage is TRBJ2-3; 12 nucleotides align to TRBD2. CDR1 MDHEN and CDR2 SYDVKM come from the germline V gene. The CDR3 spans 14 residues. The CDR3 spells CATGLAGSTDTQYF. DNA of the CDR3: TGTGCAACAGGACTAGCGGGGTCCACAGATACGCAGTATTTT. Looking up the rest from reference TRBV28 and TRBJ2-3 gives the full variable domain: DVKVTQSSRYLVKRTGEKVFLECVQDMDHENMFWYRQDPGLGLRLIYFSYDVKMKEKGDIPEGYSVSREKKERFSLILESASTNQTSMYLCATGLAGSTDTQYFGPGTRLTVL.

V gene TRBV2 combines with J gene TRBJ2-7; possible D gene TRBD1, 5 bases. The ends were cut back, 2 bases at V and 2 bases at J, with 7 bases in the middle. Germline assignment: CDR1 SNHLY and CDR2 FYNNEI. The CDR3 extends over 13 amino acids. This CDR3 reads CASSEQGTYEQYF. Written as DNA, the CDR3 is TGTGCCAGCAGTGAACAGGGAACCTACGAGCAGTACTTC.

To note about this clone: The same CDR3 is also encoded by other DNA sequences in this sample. CDR3 sequence: CASSLAGGGQPQHF. For the CDR3, the DNA is TGTGCCAGCAGCTTAGCAGGGGGTGGTCAGCCCCAGCATTTT. V usage is TRBV7-2 and J usage is TRBJ1-5; D perhaps matches TRBD1 (6 bases). From germline, CDR1 is SGHTA and CDR2 FQGNSA. V was cut by 0 bases and J by 6 bases, with 9 bases left in between. This CDR3 region has 14 residues.

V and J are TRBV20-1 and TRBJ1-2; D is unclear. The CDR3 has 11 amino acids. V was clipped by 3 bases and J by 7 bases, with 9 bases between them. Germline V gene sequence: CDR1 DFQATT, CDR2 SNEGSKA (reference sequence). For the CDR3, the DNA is TGCAGTGCTAGTATATACTCTGGCTACACCTTC. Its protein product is CSASIYSGYTF.

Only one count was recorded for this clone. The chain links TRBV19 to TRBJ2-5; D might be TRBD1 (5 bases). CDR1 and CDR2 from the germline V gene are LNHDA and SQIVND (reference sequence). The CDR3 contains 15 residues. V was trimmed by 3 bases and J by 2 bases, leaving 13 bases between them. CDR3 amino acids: CASSMLQGSQETQYF. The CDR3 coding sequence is TGTGCCAGTAGTATGCTTCAGGGTAGTCAAGAGACCCAGTACTTC.

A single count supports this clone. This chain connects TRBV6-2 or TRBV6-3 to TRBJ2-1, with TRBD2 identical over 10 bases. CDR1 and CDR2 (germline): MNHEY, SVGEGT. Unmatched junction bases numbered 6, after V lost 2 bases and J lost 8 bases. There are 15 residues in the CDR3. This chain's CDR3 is CASSYILAGEDEQFF. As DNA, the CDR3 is TGTGCCAGCAGTTACATTCTAGCGGGAGAGGATGAGCAGTTCTTC.

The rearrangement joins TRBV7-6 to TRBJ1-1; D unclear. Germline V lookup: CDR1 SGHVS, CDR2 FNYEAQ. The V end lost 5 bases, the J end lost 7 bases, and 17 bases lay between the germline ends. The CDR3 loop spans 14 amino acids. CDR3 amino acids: CASSLVASSGEAFF. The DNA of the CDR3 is TGTGCCAGCAGCCTCGTGGCCTCAAGTGGTGAAGCTTTCTTT.

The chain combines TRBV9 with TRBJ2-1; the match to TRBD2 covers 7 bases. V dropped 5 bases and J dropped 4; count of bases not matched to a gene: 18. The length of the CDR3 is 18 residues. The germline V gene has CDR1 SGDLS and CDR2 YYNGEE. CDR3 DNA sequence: TGTGCCAGCAGTGGAGACGCGATGTGGGGAGGGCCGTACAATGAGCAGTTCTTC. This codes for CASSGDAMWGGPYNEQFF.

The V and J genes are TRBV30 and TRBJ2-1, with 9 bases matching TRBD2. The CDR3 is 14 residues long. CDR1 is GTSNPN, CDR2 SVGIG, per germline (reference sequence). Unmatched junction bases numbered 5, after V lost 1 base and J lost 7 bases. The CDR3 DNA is TGTGCCTGGAGTGGCGGGGGGGGAAGTAATGAGCAGTTCTTC. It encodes CAWSGGGGSNEQFF.